This is a list of T cell receptor beta chains from one sample in a study of blood T cell repertoires in COVID-19. Measured with immunoSEQ multiplex PCR; TCRdb has only the in-frame clones, and not every one. The data show about 110,000 clones, 70% to 90% seen once. Sequenced: peripheral blood. Receptors originate from a human donor in a cohort sampled during active COVID-19. Both conserved end residues are part of each CDR3.

>TRBV7-8|TRBJ2-3
CASKRMASSDTQYF
>TRBV11-2|TRBJ1-5
CASSPTGRNQPQHF
>TRBV5-1|TRBJ1-4
CASSLDRTTSEKLFF
>TRBV7-9|TRBJ1-2
CASRSGTGGYTF
>TRBV6-5|TRBJ2-7
CASSKTTGFGNEQYF
>TRBV19|TRBJ2-7
CASSDRSYEQYF
>TRBV11-2|TRBJ2-1
CASSRTSGTINEQFF
>TRBV9|TRBJ1-1
CASSHGSTGWAFF
>TRBV10-3|TRBJ1-3
CAIRTTGSGNTIYF
>TRBV4-2|TRBJ2-7
CASSQDGTRREQYF
>TRBV18|TRBJ1-5
CASSPQGAQDQPQHF
>TRBV4-2|TRBJ2-1
CASSQESWTSGIRFF
>TRBV24-1|TRBJ2-1
CATSDLGSGIEQFF
>TRBV6-5|TRBJ2-7
CASSYSSRGAYEQYF
>TRBV25-1|TRBJ1-2
CASSAGTGRGYTF
>TRBV19|TRBJ2-3
CASSILSATGWTDTQYF
>TRBV6-5|TRBJ2-7
CASSYDSNYEQYF
>TRBV3-1/TRBV3-2|TRBJ2-7
CASSQVGDEQYF
>TRBV30|TRBJ1-2
CAWRKDSPNYGYTF
>TRBV7-9|TRBJ2-2
CASGRASGSSNTGELFF
>TRBV11-2|TRBJ2-7
CASSPLAGRYEQYF
>TRBV5-5|TRBJ1-5
CASSWEQGPYQPQHF
>TRBV5-4|TRBJ1-3
CASSFGQTGNTIYF
>TRBV7-7|TRBJ2-5
CASSLDTGPQETQYF
>TRBV4-1|TRBJ2-7
CASSQDRTGGDEQYF
>TRBV5-1|TRBJ2-3
CASSWAGLTDTQYF
>TRBV28|TRBJ1-1
CASSLSQGAGLTEAFF
>TRBV19|TRBJ2-3
CASRLGPSTDTQYF
>TRBV7-3|TRBJ2-3
CASSLGLGDTQYF
>TRBV27|TRBJ2-1
CASSFLNNEQFF
>TRBV7-9|TRBJ1-5
CASSSGDRSNQPQHF
>TRBV6-5|TRBJ1-2
CASSPGDYGYTF
>TRBV5-6|TRBJ2-7
CASSLELGLAGKFPYEQYF
>TRBV5-4|TRBJ1-2
CASSLGADSYGYTF
>TRBV15|TRBJ1-6
CATSRDLMDGGQGALHF
>TRBV28|TRBJ2-1
CASSLGTSGRINEQFF
>TRBV18|TRBJ2-3
CASSPGGAKVVTQYF
>TRBV13|TRBJ1-3
CASSPTKRGDTIYF
>TRBV6-5|TRBJ1-2
CASSLQGSGGYTF
>TRBV29-1|TRBJ2-5
CSVAVGSKQETQYF
>TRBV2|TRBJ2-3
CASSEDLTDTQYF
>TRBV6-2/TRBV6-3|TRBJ2-6
CASSTRTRALEANVLTF
>TRBV19|TRBJ2-2
CASTIGLVTGELFF
>TRBV10-3|TRBJ1-1
CATYPRGVKTEAFF